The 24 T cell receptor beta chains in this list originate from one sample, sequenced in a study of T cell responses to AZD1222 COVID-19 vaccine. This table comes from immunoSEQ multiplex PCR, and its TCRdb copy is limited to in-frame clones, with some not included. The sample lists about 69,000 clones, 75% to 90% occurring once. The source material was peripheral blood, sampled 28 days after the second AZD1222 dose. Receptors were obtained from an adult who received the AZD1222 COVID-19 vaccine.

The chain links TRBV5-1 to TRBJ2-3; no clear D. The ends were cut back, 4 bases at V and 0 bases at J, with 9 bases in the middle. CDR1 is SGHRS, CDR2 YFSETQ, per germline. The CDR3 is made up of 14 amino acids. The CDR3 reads CASSNDTSTDTQYF. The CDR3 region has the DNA TGCGCCAGCAGCAACGATACTAGCACAGATACGCAGTATTTT.

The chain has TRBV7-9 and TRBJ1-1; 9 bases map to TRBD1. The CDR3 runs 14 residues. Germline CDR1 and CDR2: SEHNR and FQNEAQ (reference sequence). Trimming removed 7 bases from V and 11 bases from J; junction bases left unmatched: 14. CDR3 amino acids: CASIRGQGLPRAFF. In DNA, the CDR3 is TGTGCCAGCATCAGAGGACAGGGGCTCCCCCGGGCTTTCTTT.

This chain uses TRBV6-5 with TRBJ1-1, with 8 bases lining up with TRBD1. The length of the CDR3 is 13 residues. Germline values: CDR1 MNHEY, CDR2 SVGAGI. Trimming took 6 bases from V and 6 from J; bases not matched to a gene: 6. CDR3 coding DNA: TGTGCCAGCAGGGCGACAGGGGAACCTGAAGCTTTCTTT. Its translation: CASRATGEPEAFF.

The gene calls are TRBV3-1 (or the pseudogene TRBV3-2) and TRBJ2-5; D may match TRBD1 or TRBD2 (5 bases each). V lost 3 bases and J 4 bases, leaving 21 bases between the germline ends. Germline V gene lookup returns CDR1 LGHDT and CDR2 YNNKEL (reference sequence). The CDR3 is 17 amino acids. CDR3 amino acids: CASSHPRGPGLGETQYF. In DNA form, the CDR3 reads TGTGCCAGCAGCCATCCCCGGGGCCCTGGGTTGGGAGAGACCCAGTACTTC.

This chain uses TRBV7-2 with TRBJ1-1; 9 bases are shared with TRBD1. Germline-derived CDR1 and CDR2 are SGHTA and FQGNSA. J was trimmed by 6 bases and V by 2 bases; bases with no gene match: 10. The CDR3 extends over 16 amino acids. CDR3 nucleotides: TGTGCCAGCAGCTTATTCGAGACAGGGGGTAGGGCTGAAGCTTTCTTT. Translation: CASSLFETGGRAEAFF.

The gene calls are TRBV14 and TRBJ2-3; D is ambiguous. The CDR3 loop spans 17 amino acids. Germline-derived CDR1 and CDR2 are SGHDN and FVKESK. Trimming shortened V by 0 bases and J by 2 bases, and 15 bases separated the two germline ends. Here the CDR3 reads CASSQDGTLGFTDTQYF. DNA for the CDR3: TGTGCCAGCAGCCAAGATGGCACCCTCGGGTTCACAGATACGCAGTATTTT.

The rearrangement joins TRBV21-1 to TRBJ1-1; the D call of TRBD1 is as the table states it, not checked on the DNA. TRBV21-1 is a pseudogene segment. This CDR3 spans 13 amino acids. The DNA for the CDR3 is TGTGCCAGCCCAACAGGGGTGGATACTGAAGCTTTCTTT. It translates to CASPTGVDTEAFF.

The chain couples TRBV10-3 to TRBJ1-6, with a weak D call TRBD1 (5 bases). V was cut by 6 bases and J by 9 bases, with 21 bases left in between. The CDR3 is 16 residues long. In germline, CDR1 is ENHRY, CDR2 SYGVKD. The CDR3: CAISREVGYSGSPLHF. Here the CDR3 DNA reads TGTGCCATCAGCAGGGAGGTGGGATATTCGGGTTCACCCCTCCACTTT.

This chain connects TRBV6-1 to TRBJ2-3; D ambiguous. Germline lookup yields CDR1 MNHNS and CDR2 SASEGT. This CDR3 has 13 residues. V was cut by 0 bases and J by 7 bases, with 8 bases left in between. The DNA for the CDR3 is TGTGCCAGCAGTGAAGCAAGGGCGCATACGCAGTATTTT. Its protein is CASSEARAHTQYF.

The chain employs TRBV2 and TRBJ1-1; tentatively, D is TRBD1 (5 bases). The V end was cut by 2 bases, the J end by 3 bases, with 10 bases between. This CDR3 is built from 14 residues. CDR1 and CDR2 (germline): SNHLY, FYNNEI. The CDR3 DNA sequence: TGTGCCAGCAGTGAACTCAGGGTTTACACTGAAGCTTTCTTT. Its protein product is CASSELRVYTEAFF.

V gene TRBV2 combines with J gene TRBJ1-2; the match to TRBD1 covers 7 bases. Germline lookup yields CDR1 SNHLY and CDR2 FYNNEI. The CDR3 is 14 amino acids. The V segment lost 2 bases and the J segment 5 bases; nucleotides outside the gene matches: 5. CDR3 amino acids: CASSEKGARYGYTF. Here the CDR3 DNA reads TGTGCCAGCAGTGAAAAGGGGGCAAGGTATGGCTACACCTTC.

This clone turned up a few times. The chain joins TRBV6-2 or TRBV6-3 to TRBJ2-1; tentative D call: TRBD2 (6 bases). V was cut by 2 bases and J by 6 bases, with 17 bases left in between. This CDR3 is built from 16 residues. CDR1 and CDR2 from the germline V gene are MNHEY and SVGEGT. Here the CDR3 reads CASSYKGLTTPNEQFF. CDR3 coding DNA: TGTGCCAGCAGTTACAAGGGACTGACGACTCCCAATGAGCAGTTCTTC.

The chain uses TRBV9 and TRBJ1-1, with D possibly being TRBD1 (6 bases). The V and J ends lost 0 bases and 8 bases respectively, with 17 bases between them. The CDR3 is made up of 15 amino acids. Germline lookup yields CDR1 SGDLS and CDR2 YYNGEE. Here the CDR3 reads CASSVAPGGRPEAFF. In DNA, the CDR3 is TGTGCCAGCAGCGTAGCCCCTGGGGGGCGACCAGAAGCTTTCTTT.

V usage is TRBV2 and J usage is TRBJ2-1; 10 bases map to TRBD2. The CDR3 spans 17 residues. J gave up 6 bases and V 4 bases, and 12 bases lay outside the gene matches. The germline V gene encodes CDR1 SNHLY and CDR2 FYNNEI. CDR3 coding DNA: TGTGCCAGCAGTGTCATGTTTCTGCTAGCGGGAGTCAATGAGCAGTTCTTC. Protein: CASSVMFLLAGVNEQFF.

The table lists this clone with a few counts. CDR3 nucleotide sequence: TGTGCCAGCAGCCCGGCCGGGTTTACCTACAATGAGCAGTTCTTC. Translation: CASSPAGFTYNEQFF. The rearrangement uses TRBV13 and TRBJ2-1; no clear D gene. The germline V and J ends were trimmed by 5 bases and 2 bases, with 13 bases remaining between them. Germline CDR1 PRHDT, CDR2 FYEKMQ (reference sequence). The CDR3 extends over 15 amino acids.

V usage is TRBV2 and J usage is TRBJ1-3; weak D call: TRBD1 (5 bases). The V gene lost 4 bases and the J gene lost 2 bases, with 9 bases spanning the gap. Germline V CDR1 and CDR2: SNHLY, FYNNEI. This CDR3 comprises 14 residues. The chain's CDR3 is CASSGRGPGNTIYF. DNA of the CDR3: TGTGCCAGCAGTGGGAGGGGACCTGGAAACACCATATATTTT.

The CDR3 loop is CASSFTAAFYGYTF. The CDR3 coding sequence is TGCGCCAGCAGCTTCACTGCGGCATTCTATGGCTACACCTTC. This sequence joins TRBV5-1 and TRBJ1-2; D uncertain. In germline, CDR1 is SGHRS, CDR2 YFSETQ. The CDR3 sequence is 14 residues long. V lost 2 bases to trimming and J lost 4 bases, with 12 bases between them.

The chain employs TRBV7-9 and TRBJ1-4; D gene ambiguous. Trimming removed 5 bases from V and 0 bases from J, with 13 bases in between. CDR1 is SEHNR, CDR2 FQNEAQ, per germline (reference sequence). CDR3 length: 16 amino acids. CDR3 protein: CASSPARVATNEKLFF. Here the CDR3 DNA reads TGTGCCAGCAGCCCGGCCCGGGTAGCAACTAATGAAAAACTGTTTTTT.

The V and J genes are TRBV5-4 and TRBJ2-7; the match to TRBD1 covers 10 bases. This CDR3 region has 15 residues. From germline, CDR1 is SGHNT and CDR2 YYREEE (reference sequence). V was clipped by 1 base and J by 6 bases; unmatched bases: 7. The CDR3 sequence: CASSLQGTGEAEQYF. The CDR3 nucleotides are TGTGCCAGCAGCTTGCAAGGGACAGGGGAAGCCGAGCAGTACTTC.

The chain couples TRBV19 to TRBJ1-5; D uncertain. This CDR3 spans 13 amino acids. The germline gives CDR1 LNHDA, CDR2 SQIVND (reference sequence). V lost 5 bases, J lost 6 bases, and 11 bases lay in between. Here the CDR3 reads CASSLLGGQPQHF. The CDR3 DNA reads TGTGCCAGTAGTCTCTTGGGCGGTCAGCCCCAGCATTTT. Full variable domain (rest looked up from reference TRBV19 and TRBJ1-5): DGGITQSPKYLFRKEGQNVTLSCEQNLNHDAMYWYRQDPGQGLRLIYYSQIVNDFQKGDIAEGYSVSREKKESFPLTVTSAQKNPTAFYLCASSLLGGQPQHFGDGTRLSIL.

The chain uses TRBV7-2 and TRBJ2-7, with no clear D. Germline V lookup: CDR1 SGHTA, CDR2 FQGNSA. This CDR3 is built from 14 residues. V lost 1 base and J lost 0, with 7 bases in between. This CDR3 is CASSLVPSSYEQYF. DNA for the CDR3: TGTGCCAGCAGCTTAGTTCCGAGCTCCTACGAGCAGTACTTC.

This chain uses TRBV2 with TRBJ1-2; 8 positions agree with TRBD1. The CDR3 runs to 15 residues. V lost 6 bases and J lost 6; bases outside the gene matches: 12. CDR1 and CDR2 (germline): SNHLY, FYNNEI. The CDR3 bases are TGTGCCAGCAGCGTGAACAGGGGGGGGCTTCATGGCTACACCTTC. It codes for CASSVNRGGLHGYTF.

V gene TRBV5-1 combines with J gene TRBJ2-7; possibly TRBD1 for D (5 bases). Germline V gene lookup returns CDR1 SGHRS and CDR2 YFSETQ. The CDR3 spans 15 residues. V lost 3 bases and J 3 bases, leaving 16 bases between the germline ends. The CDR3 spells CASSSKGKSDYEQYF. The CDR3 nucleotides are TGCGCCAGCAGCTCCAAGGGGAAGTCGGACTACGAGCAGTACTTC.

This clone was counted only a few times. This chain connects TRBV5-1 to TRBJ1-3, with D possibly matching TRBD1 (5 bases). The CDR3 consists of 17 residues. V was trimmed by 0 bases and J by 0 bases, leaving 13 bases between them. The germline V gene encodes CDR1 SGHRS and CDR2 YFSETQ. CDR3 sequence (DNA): TGCGCCAGCAGCTTGGGGTCGGGACGGCTCTCTGGAAACACCATATATTTT. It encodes CASSLGSGRLSGNTIYF.